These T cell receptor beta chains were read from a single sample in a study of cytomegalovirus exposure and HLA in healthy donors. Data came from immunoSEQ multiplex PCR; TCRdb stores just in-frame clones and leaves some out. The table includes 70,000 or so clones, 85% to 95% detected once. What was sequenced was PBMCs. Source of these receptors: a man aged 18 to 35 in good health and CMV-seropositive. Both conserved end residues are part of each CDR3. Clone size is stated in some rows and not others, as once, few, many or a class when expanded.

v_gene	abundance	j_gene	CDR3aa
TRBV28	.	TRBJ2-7	CASTTVGGRAWEQYF
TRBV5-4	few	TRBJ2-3	CASSLLAGERGDTQYF
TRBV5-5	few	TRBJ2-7	CASSLNTQGNKYF
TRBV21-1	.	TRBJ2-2	CASSKEGLVMVCGRNTGELFF
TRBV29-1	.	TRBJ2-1	CSVEREGNEQFF
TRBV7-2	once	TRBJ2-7	CASSLELAASYEQYF
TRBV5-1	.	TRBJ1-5	CASSFGLEVGPQHF
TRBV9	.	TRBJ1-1	CASSVSGTVNTEAFF
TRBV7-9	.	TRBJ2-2	CASSTRQNTGELFF
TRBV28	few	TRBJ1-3	CASSLAAASISGNTIYF
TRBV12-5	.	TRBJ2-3	CASGKGTTGTDTQYF
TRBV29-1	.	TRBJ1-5	CSGLTGPNQPQHF
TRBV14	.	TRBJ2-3	CASSPSLFPVHTQYF
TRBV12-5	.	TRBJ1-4	CASGLVFTQGATNEKLFF
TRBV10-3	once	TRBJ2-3	CAISESSGVDTQYF
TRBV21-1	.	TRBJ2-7	CATVRGLWAGGSYEQYF
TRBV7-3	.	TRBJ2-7	CASSPPGDRGEQYF
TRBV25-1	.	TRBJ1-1	CASSGQTANTEAFF
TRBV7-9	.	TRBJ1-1	CASSSQGNTEAFF
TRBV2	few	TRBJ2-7	CASRARLAGGF
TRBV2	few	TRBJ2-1	CASSPNNEQFF
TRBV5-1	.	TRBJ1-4	CASSLPGGNEKLFF
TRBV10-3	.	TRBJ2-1	CAISESTTVGEQFF
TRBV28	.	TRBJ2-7	CASRKDRYYEQYF
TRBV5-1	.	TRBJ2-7	CASHRDSSSYEQYF
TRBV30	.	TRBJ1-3	CAWNRGQGGNTIYF
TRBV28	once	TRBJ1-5	CASSLVQSNQPQHF
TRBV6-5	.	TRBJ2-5	CASRGPGIGTQYF
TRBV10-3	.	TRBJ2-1	CATKEVNNEQFF
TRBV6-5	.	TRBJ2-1	CASRRGNEQFF
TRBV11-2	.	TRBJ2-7	CASSLEPSGSSYEQYF
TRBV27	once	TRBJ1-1	CASSSRVPNTEAFF
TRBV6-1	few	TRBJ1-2	CASSAHTGYGYTF
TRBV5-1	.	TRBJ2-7	CASRIGTATYEQYF
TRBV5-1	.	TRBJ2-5	CASSLGGEASQETQYF
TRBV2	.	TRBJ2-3	CASSLQGGQHTDTQYF
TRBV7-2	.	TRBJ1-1	CASSAGPNTEAFF
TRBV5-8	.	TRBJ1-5	CASSLSGPQHF
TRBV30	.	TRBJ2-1	CAWSVPPLGGESYNEQFF
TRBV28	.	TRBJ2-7	CASSFLTGGDEQYF
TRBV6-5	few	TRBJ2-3	CATSGLAGADTQYF
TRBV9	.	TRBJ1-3	CASSLAGSSGNTIYF
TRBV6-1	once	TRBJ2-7	CASSEQGQGVYEQYF
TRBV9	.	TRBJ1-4	CASSVGDRIGEKLFF
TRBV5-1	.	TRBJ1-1	CASSLDRGTEAFF
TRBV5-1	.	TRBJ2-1	CASSRQGYNEQFF
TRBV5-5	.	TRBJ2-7	CASSTGTGPFYEQYF
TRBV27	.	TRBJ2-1	CASRGSGGEYNEQFF
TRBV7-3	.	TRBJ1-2	CASSFWGGSGYTF